These T cell receptor beta chains were read from a single sample in a study of cytomegalovirus exposure and HLA in healthy donors. This table comes from immunoSEQ multiplex PCR, and its TCRdb copy is limited to in-frame clones, with some not included. The sample lists about 130,000 clones; around 77% were seen once. Specimen: PBMCs. These receptors were obtained from a man aged 25 to 45 in good health and CMV-seronegative. Each CDR3 is given without its conserved first and last residue. Each record gives: clone size, J gene, V gene, CDR3 protein. The size field is filled for only some rows; it gives once, few, many or a size class.

abundance: NA; j_gene: TRBJ2-7; v_gene: TRBV28; CDR3aa: ASSGRDRGPSGINEQY
abundance: NA; j_gene: TRBJ2-2; v_gene: TRBV28; CDR3aa: ALQVSGELF
abundance: NA; j_gene: TRBJ2-3; v_gene: TRBV10-3; CDR3aa: AISDPLAGTSTDTQY
abundance: once; j_gene: TRBJ1-1; v_gene: TRBV25-1; CDR3aa: ASRGSGGLNTEAF
abundance: NA; j_gene: TRBJ2-2; v_gene: TRBV7-8; CDR3aa: ASSYGTGGTGELF
abundance: NA; j_gene: TRBJ1-4; v_gene: TRBV16; CDR3aa: ASSQRSGRGEKLF
abundance: NA; j_gene: TRBJ1-5; v_gene: TRBV6-1; CDR3aa: ASSDFRGRQPQH
abundance: few; j_gene: TRBJ1-3; v_gene: TRBV28; CDR3aa: ASSLLGQVGKGNTIY
abundance: NA; j_gene: TRBJ2-7; v_gene: TRBV4-1; CDR3aa: ASSQEGLAGVSYEQY
abundance: NA; j_gene: TRBJ2-3; v_gene: TRBV6-5; CDR3aa: ASSYTGQTDTQY
abundance: NA; j_gene: TRBJ1-2; v_gene: TRBV7-2; CDR3aa: ASSASGTESFYGYT
abundance: NA; j_gene: TRBJ1-3; v_gene: TRBV19; CDR3aa: ASGKSSGNTIY
abundance: NA; j_gene: TRBJ1-2; v_gene: TRBV10-3; CDR3aa: AIRVTSTGFDYGYT